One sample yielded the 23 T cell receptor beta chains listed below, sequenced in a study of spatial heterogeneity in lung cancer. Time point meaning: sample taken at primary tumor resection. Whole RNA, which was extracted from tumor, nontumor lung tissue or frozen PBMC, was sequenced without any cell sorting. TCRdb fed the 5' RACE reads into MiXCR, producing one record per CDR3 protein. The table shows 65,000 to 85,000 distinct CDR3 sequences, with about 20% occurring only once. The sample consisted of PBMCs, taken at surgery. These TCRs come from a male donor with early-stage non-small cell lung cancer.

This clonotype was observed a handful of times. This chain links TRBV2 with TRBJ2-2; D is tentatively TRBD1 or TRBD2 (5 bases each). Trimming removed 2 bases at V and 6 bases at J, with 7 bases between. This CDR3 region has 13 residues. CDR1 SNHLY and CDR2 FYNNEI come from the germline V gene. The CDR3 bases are TGTGCCAGCAGTGAACGAGGGGCCGGGGAGCTGTTTTTT. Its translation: CASSERGAGELFF.

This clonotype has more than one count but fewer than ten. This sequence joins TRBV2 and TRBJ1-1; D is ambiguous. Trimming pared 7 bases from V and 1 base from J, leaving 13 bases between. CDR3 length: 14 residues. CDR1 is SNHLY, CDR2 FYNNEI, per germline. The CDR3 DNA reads TGTGCCAGCAAGTTGGACTCGTCGAACACTGAAGCTTTCTTT. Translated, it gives CASKLDSSNTEAFF.

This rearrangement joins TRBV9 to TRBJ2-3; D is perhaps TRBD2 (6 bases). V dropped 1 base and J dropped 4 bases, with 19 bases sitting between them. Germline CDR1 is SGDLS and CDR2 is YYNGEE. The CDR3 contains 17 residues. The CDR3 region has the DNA TGTGCCAGCAGCGTAAAGGGAGGAGGGCTAGCCCCAGATACGCAGTATTTT. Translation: CASSVKGGGLAPDTQYF.

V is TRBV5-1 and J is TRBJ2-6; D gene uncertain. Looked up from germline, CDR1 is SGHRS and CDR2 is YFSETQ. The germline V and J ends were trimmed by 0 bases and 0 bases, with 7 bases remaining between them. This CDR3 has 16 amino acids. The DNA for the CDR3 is TGCGCCAGCAGCTTGGGGCAAGTCTCTGGGGCCAACGTCCTGACTTTC. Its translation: CASSLGQVSGANVLTF. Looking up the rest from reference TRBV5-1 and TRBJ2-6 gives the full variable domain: KAGVTQTPRYLIKTRGQQVTLSCSPISGHRSVSWYQQTPGQGLQFLFEYFSETQRNKGNFPGRFSGRQFSNSRSEMNVSTLELGDSALYLCASSLGQVSGANVLTFGAGSRLTVL.

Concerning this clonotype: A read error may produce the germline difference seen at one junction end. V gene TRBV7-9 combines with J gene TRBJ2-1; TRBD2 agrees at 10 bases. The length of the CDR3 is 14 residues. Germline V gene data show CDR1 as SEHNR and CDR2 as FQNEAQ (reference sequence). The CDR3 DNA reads TGTGCCAGCAGTTTAGCGGGAGGACGAGAAGAGCAGTTCTTC. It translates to CASSLAGGREEQFF.

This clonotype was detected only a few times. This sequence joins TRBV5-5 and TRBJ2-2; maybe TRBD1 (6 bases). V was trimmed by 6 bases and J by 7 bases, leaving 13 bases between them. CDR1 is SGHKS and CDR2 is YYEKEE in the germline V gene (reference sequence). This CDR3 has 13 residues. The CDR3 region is CASKGRDNGELFF. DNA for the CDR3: TGTGCCAGCAAAGGCAGGGACAACGGGGAGCTGTTTTTT.

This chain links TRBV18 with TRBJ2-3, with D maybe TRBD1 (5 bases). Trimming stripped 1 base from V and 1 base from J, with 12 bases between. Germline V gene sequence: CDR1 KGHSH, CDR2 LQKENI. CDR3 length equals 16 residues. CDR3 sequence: CASSPLGSRGTDTQYF. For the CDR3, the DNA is TGTGCCAGCTCACCACTAGGTAGCAGGGGCACAGATACGCAGTATTTT.

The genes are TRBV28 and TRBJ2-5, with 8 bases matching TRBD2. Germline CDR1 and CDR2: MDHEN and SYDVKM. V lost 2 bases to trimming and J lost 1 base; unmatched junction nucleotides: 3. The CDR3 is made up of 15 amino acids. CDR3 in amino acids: CASSLPLAAQETQYF. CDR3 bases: TGTGCCAGCAGTTTACCACTAGCGGCCCAAGAGACCCAGTACTTC.

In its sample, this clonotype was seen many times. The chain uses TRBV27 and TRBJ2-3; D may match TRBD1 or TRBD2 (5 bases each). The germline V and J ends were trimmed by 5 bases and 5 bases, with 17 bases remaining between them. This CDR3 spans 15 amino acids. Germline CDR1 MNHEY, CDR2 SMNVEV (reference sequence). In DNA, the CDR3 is TGTGCCAGCAGTCCAACGGGACGGGGAGAAGATACGCAGTATTTT. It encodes CASSPTGRGEDTQYF.

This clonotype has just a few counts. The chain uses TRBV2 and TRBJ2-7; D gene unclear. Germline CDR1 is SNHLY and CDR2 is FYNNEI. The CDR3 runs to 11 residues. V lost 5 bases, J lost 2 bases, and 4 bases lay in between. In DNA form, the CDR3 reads TGTGCCAGCAGTAAGCCCTACGAGCAGTACTTC. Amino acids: CASSKPYEQYF.

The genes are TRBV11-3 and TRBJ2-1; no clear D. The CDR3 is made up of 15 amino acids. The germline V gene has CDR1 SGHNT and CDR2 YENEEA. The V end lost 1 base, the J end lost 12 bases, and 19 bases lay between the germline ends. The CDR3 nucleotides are TGTGCCAGCAGCTTAGGTGACTCCGCCATAAGTGTGCAGTTCTTC. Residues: CASSLGDSAISVQFF.

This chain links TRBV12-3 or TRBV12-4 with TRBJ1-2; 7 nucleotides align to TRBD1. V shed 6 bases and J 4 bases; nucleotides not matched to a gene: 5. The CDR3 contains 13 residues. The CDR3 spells CASSLDRIYGYTF. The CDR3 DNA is TGTGCCAGCAGCTTGGACAGGATCTATGGCTACACCTTC.

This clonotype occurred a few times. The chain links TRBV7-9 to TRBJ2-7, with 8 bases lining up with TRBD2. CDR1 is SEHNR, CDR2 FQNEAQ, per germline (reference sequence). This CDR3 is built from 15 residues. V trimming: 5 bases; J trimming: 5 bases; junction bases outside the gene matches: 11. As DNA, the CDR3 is TGTGCCAGCAGCGCGGCCGGGACTAGTCTTAACGAGCAGTACTTC. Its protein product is CASSAAGTSLNEQYF. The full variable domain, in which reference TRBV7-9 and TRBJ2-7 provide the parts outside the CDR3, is DTGVSQNPRHKITKRGQNVTFRCDPISEHNRLYWYRQTLGQGPEFLTYFQNEAQLEKSRLLSDRFSAERPKGSFSTLEIQRTEQGDSAMYLCASSAAGTSLNEQYFGPGTRLTVT.

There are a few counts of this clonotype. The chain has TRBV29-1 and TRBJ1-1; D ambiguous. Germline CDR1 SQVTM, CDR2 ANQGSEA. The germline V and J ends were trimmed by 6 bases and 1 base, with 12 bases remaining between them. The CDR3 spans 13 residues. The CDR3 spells CSVVPWGNTEAFF. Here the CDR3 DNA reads TGCAGCGTGGTGCCCTGGGGGAACACTGAAGCTTTCTTT.

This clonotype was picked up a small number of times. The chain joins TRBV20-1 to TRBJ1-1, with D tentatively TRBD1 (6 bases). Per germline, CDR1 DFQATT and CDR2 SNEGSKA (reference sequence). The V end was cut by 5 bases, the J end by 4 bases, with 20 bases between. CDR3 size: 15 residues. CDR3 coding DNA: TGCAGTGCTCCCGCCGCGGGGGGGGGCGGCACTGAAGCTTTCTTT. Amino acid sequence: CSAPAAGGGGTEAFF.

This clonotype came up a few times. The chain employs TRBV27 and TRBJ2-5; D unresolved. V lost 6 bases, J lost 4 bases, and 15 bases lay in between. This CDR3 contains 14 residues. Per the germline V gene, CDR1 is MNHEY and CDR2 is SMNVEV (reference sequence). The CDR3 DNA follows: TGTGCCAGCAGAGGTCCGGCCTCAGCAGAGACCCAGTACTTC. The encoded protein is CASRGPASAETQYF.

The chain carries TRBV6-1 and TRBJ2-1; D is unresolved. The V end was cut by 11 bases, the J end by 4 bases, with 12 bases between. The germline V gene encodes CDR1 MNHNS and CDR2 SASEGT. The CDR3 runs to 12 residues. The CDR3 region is CAVRPFYNEQFF. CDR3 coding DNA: TGTGCCGTACGTCCCTTTTACAATGAGCAGTTCTTC.

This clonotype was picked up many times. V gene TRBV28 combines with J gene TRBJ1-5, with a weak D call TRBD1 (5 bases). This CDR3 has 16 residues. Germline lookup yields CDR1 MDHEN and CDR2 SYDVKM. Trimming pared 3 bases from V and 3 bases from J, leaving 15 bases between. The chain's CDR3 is CASSFGSGAFNQPQHF. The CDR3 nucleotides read TGTGCCAGCAGTTTTGGGAGCGGGGCCTTCAATCAGCCCCAGCATTTT.

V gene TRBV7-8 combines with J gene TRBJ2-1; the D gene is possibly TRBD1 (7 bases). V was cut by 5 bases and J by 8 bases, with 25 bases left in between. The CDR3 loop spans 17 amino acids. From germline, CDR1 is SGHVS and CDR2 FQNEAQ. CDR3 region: CASSPAGGLIKEDEQFF. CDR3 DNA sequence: TGTGCCAGCAGCCCAGCAGGGGGACTCATAAAGGAGGATGAGCAGTTCTTC.

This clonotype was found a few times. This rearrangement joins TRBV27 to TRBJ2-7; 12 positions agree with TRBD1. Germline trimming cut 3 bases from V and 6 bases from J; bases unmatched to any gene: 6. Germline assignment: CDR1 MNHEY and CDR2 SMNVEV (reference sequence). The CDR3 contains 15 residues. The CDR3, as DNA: TGTGCCAGCAGTTTTCAGGGACAGGGGGCTATCGAGCAGTACTTC. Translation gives CASSFQGQGAIEQYF.

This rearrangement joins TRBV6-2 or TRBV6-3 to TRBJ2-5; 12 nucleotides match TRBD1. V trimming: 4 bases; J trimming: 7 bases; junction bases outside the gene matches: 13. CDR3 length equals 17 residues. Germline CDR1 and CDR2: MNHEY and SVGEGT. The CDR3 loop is CASSSPHRDRGQRTQYF. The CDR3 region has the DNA TGTGCCAGCAGTTCACCTCACCGGGACAGGGGGCAGCGGACCCAGTACTTC.

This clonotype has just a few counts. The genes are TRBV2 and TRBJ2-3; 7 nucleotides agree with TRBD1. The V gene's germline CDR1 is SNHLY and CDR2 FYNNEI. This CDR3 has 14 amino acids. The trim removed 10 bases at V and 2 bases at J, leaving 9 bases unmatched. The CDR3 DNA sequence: TGTGCCACCCCGGACAGGTCCTTCACAGATACGCAGTATTTT. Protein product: CATPDRSFTDTQYF.

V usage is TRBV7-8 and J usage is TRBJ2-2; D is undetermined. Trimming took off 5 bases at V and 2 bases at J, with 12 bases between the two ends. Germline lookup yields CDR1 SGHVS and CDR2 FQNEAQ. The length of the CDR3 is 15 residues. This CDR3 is CASSPSGLNTGELFF. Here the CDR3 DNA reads TGTGCCAGCAGCCCTTCGGGCCTTAACACCGGGGAGCTGTTTTTT.